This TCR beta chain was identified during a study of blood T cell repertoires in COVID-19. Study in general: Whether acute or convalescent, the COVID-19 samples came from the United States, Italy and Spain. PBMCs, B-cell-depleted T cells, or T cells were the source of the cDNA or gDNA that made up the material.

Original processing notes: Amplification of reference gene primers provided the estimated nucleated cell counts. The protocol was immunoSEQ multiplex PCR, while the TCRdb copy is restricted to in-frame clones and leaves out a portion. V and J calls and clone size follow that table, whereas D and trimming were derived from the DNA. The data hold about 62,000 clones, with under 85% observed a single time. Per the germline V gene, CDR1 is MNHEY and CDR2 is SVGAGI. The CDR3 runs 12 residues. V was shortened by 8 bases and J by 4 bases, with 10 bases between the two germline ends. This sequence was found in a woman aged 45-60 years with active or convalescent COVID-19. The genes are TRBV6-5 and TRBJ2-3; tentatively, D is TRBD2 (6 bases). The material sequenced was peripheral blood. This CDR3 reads CASARRADTQYF. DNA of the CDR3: TGTGCCAGCGCTAGGAGGGCAGATACGCAGTATTTT.